Below are 6 T cell receptor beta chains sequenced from a single sample in a study of blood T cell repertoires in COVID-19. The repertoire was sequenced with immunoSEQ multiplex PCR; TCRdb's copy has only in-frame clones and lacks some. The sample lists 75,000 to 95,000 clones, 75% to 90% occurring once. Sequenced material: peripheral blood. Receptors were obtained from a human donor in a cohort sampled during active COVID-19.

The chain carries TRBV9 and TRBJ1-4; 8 nucleotides agree with TRBD1. The CDR3 totals 15 residues. Germline CDR1 is SGDLS and CDR2 is YYNGEE. Trimming took 3 bases from V and 8 from J; bases not matched to a gene: 9. CDR3 DNA sequence: TGTGCCAGCAGCGCTGGACAGGGCGGTAGGGAAAAACTGTTTTTT. Translating gives CASSAGQGGREKLFF.

The sample holds a few counts of this clone. V gene TRBV5-1 combines with J gene TRBJ1-2; 9 nucleotides align to TRBD1. With V trimmed by 1 base and J by 8 bases, 6 bases remained unmatched. This CDR3 has 14 amino acids. CDR1 is SGHRS, CDR2 YFSETQ, per germline. DNA of the CDR3: TGCGCCAGCAGCTTGCGGGGACAGGGCCGGGGCTACACCTTC. It translates to CASSLRGQGRGYTF.

The V call is TRBV9, the J call TRBJ2-7, with 11 bases aligning to TRBD1. Germline V gives CDR1 SGDLS, CDR2 YYNGEE. This CDR3 contains 15 residues. The junction had 5 bases not matched to a gene; V was cut back by 3 bases and J by 3 bases. CDR3 nucleotides: TGTGCCAGCAGCGATGGGACAGGGGGGTTCTACGAGCAGTACTTC. Translation gives CASSDGTGGFYEQYF.

The rearrangement joins TRBV18 to TRBJ1-6; TRBD1 agrees at 9 bases. The trim removed 3 bases at V and 8 bases at J, leaving 2 bases unmatched. The germline CDR1 and CDR2 sequences are KGHSH and LQKENI. The CDR3 totals 14 residues. The CDR3 nucleotides are TGTGCCAGCTCACCGACAGGGGGAGATTCACCCCTCCACTTT. Protein product: CASSPTGGDSPLHF. Looking up the rest from reference TRBV18 and TRBJ1-6 gives the full variable domain: NAGVMQNPRHLVRRRGQEARLRCSPMKGHSHVYWYRQLPEEGLKFMVYLQKENIIDESGMPKERFSAEFPKEGPSILRIQQVVRGDSAAYFCASSPTGGDSPLHFGNGTRLTVT.

The chain recombines TRBV7-8 with TRBJ2-4; possible D gene TRBD2, 5 bases. Germline V gene data show CDR1 as SGHVS and CDR2 as FQNEAQ. This CDR3 is 16 amino acids long. Trimming took 2 bases from V and 5 from J, leaving 16 bases between them. The CDR3 region has the DNA TGTGCCAGCAGCTTAAAAGCGCAGGACTCAGAAAACATTCAGTACTTC. Translating gives CASSLKAQDSENIQYF.

The rearrangement links TRBV28 to TRBJ1-5; D is ambiguous. Germline CDR1 reads MDHEN; CDR2 reads SYDVKM. V lost 2 bases and J 1 base, leaving 9 bases between the germline ends. The CDR3 is 15 residues long. The CDR3 DNA follows: TGTGCCAGCAGTTTACGAATCGGGAGCAATCAGCCCCAGCATTTT. Protein product: CASSLRIGSNQPQHF. Looking up the rest from reference TRBV28 and TRBJ1-5 gives the full variable domain: DVKVTQSSRYLVKRTGEKVFLECVQDMDHENMFWYRQDPGLGLRLIYFSYDVKMKEKGDIPEGYSVSREKKERFSLILESASTNQTSMYLCASSLRIGSNQPQHFGDGTRLSIL.